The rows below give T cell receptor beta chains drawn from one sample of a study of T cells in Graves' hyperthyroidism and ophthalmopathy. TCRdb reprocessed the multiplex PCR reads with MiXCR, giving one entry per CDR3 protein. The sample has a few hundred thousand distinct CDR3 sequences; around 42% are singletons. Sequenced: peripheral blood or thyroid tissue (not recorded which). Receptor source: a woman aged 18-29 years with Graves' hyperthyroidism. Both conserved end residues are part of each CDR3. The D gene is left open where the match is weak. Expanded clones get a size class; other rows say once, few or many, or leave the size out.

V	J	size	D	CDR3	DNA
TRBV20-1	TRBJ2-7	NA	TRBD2	CSAILTSGNDEQYF	TGCAGTGCTATACTGACTAGCGGGAACGACGAGCAGTACTTC
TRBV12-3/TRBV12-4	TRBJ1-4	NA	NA	CASSQSVTLNEKLFF	TGTGCCAGCAGCCAAAGTGTGACCCTTAATGAAAAACTGTTTTTT
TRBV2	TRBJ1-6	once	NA	CASSSLRGGWNSPLHF	TGTGCCAGCAGTTCCCTCCGGGGGGGGTGGAATTCACCCCTCCACTTT
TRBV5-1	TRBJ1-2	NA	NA	CASSLAFQEYGYTF	TGCGCCAGCAGCTTGGCCTTTCAGGAGTATGGCTACACCTTC
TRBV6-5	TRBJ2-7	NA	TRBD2	CASSAGGVKGYEQYF	TGTGCCAGCAGTGCCGGGGGGGTGAAGGGCTACGAGCAGTACTTC
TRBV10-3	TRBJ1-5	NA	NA	CAISAGRGSQPQHF	TGTGCCATCAGTGCAGGGCGAGGGTCACAGCCCCAGCATTTT
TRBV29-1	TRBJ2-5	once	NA	CTQGTQGTQYF	TGCACCCAGGGGACCCAAGGGACCCAGTACTTC
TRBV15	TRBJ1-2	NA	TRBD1	CATSSARDRDGYTF	TGTGCCACCAGCAGCGCAAGGGACAGGGATGGCTACACCTTC
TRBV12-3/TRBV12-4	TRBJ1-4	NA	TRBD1	CASRLGTAVNEKLFF	TGTGCCAGCAGACTTGGGACAGCTGTTAATGAAAAACTGTTTTTT
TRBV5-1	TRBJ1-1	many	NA	CASSPTNTEAFF	TGTGCCAGCAGCCCAACGAACACTGAAGCTTTCTTT
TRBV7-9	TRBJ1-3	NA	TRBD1	CASSGLQGESGNTIYF	TGTGCCAGCAGCGGACTACAGGGGGAGTCTGGAAACACCATATATTTT
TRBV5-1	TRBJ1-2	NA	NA	CASSLVRASGGYTF	TGCGCCAGCAGCTTGGTTCGGGCCTCGGGGGGCTACACCTTC
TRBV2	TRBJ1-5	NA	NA	CASSPGGTTYQPQHF	TGTGCCAGCAGCCCCGGGGGAACCACGTATCAGCCCCAGCATTTT
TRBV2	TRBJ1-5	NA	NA	CASSLGGVAQPQHF	TGTGCCAGCAGCTTAGGAGGGGTGGCTCAGCCCCAGCATTTT
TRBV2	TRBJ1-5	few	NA	CASSAISWLNQPQHF	TGTGCCAGCAGTGCGATCAGTTGGCTCAATCAGCCCCAGCATTTT
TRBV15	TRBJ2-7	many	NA	CATSILKGIAGEQYF	TGTGCCACCAGCATCTTGAAAGGGATCGCAGGGGAGCAGTACTTC
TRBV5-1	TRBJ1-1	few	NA	CASSFDDTEAFF	TGCGCCAGCAGCTTCGATGACACTGAAGCTTTCTTT
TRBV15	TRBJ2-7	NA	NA	CATSRVQGGVYEQYF	TGTGCCACCAGCAGAGTACAGGGTGGAGTCTACGAGCAGTACTTC
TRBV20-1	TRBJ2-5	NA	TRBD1	CSARGQGISETQYF	TGCAGTGCTAGGGGACAGGGCATTTCGGAGACCCAGTACTTC
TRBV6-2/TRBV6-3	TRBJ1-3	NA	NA	CASKRTSSGNTIYF	TGTGCCAGCAAGAGGACTAGCTCTGGAAACACCATATATTTT
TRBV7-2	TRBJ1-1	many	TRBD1	CASSRTGGNTEAFF	TGTGCCAGCAGCCGGACAGGGGGGAACACTGAAGCTTTCTTT
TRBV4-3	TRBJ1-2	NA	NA	CASSQDTGGHGYTF	TGCGCCAGCAGCCAAGATACCGGGGGCCATGGCTACACCTTC
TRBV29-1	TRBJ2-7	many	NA	CSVEGLTYEQYF	TGCAGCGTTGAGGGCTTAACCTACGAGCAGTACTTC
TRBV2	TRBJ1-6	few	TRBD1	CARAGTGNSPLHF	TGTGCCAGGGCCGGGACAGGCAATTCACCCCTCCACTTT
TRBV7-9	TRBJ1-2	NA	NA	CASSLVTINGYTF	TGTGCCAGCAGCTTAGTGACAATAAATGGCTACACCTTC
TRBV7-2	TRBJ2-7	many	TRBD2	CASSPPAGGYEQYF	TGTGCCAGCAGCCCCCCAGCGGGAGGTTACGAGCAGTACTTC
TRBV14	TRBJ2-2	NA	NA	CASSPLANTGELFF	TGTGCCAGCAGCCCTCTAGCGAACACCGGGGAGCTGTTTTTT
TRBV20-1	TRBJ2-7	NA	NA	CSTNRGGSYEQYF	TGCAGCACTAACAGGGGGGGTTCGTACGAGCAGTACTTC
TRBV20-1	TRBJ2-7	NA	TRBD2	CSARIPLAGGPEQYF	TGCAGTGCTAGAATTCCCCTAGCGGGAGGGCCCGAGCAGTACTTC
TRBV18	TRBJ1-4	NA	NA	CASSPGADEKLFF	TGTGCCAGCTCACCAGGGGCGGATGAAAAACTGTTTTTT
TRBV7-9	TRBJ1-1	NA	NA	CASSLATVDSQPNTEAFF	TGTGCCAGCAGCTTAGCGACCGTTGACAGCCAGCCTAACACTGAAGCTTTCTTT
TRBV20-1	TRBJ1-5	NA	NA	CSAASAGVSNQPQHF	TGCAGTGCCGCCTCCGCGGGGGTGAGCAATCAGCCCCAGCATTTT
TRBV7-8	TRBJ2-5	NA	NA	CASSFGGRGETQYF	TGTGCCAGCAGCTTCGGGGGCAGGGGAGAGACCCAGTACTTC
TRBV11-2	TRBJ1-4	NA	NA	CASSFGGLLFF	TGTGCCAGCAGCTTCGGCGGGCTGCTGTTTTTT
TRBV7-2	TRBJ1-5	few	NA	CASSSTRGGSNQPQHF	TGTGCCAGCAGCTCAACCAGGGGAGGTAGCAATCAGCCCCAGCATTTT
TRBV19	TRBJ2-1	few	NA	CASSRDYNEQFF	TGTGCCAGTAGTCGGGACTACAATGAGCAGTTCTTC
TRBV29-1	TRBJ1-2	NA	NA	CSESSQLGYGYTF	TGCAGTGAGTCGAGTCAGTTGGGCTATGGCTACACCTTC
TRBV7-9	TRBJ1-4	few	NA	CASSPTARGNEKLFF	TGTGCCAGCAGCCCCACGGCCCGAGGGAATGAAAAACTGTTTTTT
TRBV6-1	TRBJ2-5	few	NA	CASSSPPRTQETQYF	TGTGCCAGCAGTTCCCCGCCGCGGACTCAAGAGACCCAGTACTTC
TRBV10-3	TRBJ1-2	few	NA	CASSESPGLLGYTF	TGTGCCAGCAGTGAATCCCCTGGACTTCTAGGCTACACCTTC
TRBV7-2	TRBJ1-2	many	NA	CASSWNYDGYTF	TGTGCCAGCAGCTGGAACTACGATGGCTACACCTTC
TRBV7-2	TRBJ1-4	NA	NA	CASSPPTGINEKLFF	TGTGCCAGCTCACCACCGACGGGTATTAATGAAAAACTGTTTTTT
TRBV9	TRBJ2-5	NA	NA	CASSATGFLQETQYF	TGTGCCAGCAGCGCCACCGGGTTTTTACAAGAGACCCAGTACTTC
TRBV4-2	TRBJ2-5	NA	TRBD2	CATKAGVETQYF	TGTGCCACCAAAGCGGGGGTGGAGACCCAGTACTTC
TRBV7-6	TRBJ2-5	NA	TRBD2	CASSAGLAGTETQYF	TGTGCCAGCAGCGCGGGACTAGCGGGCACGGAGACCCAGTACTTC
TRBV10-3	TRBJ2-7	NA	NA	CAISVARGQYEQYF	TGTGCCATCAGTGTAGCTCGGGGACAATACGAGCAGTACTTC
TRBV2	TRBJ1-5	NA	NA	CASSAGEPQHF	TGTGCCAGCAGTGCCGGTGAGCCCCAGCATTTT
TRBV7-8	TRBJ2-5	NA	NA	CASTWTQETQYF	TGTGCCTCGACCTGGACACAAGAGACCCAGTACTTC
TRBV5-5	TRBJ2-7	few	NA	CASSLRDGSYEQYF	TGTGCCAGCAGCTTGAGGGACGGATCCTACGAGCAGTACTTC
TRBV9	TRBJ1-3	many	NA	CASSGESGNTIYF	TGTGCCAGCAGCGGAGAATCTGGAAACACCATATATTTT
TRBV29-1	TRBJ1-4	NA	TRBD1	CSLQGANEKLFF	TGCAGCTTACAGGGGGCTAATGAAAAACTGTTTTTT
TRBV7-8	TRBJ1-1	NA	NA	CASSPREGVEAFF	TGTGCCAGCAGCCCCAGGGAGGGCGTTGAAGCTTTCTTT
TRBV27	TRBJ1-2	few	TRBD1	CASSLSRTGGYTF	TGTGCCAGCAGTTTATCTCGGACAGGCGGCTACACCTTC
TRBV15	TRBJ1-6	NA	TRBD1	CATTGTGGISPLHF	TGTGCCACCACCGGGACAGGGGGCATCTCACCCCTCCACTTT
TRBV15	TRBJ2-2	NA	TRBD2	CATKFGGRENLPGELFF	TGTGCCACCAAGTTCGGTGGGAGGGAGAACCTTCCCGGGGAGCTGTTTTTT
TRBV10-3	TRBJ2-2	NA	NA	CAISDHRDTGELFF	TGTGCCATCAGTGATCACAGGGACACCGGGGAGCTGTTTTTT
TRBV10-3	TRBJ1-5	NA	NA	CASSRRVSVQPQHF	TGTGCCAGCAGTCGTAGGGTATCAGTTCAGCCCCAGCATTTT
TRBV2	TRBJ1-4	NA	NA	CASSNPRTSGFGKLFF	TGTGCCAGCAGTAACCCCCGGACTAGCGGTTTCGGTAAACTGTTTTTT
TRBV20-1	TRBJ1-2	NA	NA	CSASLGARNYGYTF	TGCAGTGCTAGCTTGGGGGCGCGAAACTATGGCTACACCTTC